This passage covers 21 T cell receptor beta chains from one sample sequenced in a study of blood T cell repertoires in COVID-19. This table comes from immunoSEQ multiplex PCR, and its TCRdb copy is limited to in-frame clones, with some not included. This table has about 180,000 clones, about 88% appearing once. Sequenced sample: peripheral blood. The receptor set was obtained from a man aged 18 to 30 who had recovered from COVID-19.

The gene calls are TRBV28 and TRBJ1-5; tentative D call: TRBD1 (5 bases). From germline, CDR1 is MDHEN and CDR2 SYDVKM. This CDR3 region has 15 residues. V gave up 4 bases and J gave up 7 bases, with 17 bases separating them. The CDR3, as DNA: TGTGCCAGCAGTTCGGGGGGGGTTACCTCCCAGCCCCAGCATTTT. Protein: CASSSGGVTSQPQHF.

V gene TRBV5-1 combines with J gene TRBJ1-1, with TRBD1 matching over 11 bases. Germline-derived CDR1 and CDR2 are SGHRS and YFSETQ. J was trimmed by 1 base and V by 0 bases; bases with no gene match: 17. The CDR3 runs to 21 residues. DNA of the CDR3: TGCGCCAGCAGCTTGGCCCCAGGACAGGGGGCGGCGAAGGGGACGAACACTGAAGCTTTCTTT. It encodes CASSLAPGQGAAKGTNTEAFF.

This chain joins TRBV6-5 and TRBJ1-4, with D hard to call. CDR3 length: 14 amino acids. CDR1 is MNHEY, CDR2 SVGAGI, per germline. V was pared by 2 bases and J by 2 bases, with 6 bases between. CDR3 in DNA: TGTGCCAGCAGTTACCAGGCCACTAATGAAAAACTGTTTTTT. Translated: CASSYQATNEKLFF.

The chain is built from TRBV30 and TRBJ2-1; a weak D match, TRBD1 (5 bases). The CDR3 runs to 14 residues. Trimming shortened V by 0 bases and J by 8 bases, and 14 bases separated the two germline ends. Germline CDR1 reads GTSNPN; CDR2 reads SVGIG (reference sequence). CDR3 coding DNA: TGTGCCTGGAGTGTAGGGGCAGGGATCTATGAGCAGTTCTTC. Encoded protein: CAWSVGAGIYEQFF.

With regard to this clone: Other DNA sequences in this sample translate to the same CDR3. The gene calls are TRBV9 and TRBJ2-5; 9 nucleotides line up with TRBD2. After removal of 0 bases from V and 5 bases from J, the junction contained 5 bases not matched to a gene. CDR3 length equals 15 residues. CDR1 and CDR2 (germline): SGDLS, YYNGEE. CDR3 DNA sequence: TGTGCCAGCAGCGTAGTTGGCGGGAGGGGCGAGACCCAGTACTTC. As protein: CASSVVGGRGETQYF.

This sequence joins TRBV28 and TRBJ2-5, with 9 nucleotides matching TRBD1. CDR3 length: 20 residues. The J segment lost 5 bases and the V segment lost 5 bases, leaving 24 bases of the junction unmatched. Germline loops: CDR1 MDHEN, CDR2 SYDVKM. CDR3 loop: CASSPSGFLQQGARRETQYF. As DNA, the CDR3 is TGTGCCAGCAGTCCCTCCGGGTTCTTACAACAGGGGGCGCGGAGGGAGACCCAGTACTTC.

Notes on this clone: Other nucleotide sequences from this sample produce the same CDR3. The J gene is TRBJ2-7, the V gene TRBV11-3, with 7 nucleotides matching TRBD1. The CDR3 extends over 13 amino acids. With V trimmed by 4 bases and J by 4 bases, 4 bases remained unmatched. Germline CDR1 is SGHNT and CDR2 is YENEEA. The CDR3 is CASSSRQGYEQYF. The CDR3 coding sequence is TGTGCCAGCAGCTCACGACAGGGTTACGAGCAGTACTTC.

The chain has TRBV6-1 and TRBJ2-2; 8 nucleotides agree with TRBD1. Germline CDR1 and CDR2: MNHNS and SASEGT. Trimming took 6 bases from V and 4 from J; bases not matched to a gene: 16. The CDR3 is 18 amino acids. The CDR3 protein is CASREPLARGQGTGELFF. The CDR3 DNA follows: TGTGCCAGCAGGGAACCCCTCGCCAGGGGGCAGGGCACCGGGGAGCTGTTTTTT.

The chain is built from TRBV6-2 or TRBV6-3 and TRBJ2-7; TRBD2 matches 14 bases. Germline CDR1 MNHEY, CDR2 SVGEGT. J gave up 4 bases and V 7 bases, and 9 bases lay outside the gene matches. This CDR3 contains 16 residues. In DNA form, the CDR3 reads TGTGCCAGCAACCCCCAAGGGACTAGCGGGAGTTACGAGCAGTACTTC. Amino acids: CASNPQGTSGSYEQYF.

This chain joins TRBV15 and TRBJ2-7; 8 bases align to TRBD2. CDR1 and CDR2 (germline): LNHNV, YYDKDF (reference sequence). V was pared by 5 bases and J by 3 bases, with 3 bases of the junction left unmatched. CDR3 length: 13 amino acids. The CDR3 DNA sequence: TGTGCCACCAGCCGGGGGGGGCGCTACGAGCAGTACTTC. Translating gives CATSRGGRYEQYF.

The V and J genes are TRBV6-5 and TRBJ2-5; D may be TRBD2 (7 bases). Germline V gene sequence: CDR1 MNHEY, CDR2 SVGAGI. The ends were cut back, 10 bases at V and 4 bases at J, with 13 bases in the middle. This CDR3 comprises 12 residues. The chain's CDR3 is CAKKGGGETQYF. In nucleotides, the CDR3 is TGTGCCAAAAAGGGAGGGGGAGAGACCCAGTACTTC.

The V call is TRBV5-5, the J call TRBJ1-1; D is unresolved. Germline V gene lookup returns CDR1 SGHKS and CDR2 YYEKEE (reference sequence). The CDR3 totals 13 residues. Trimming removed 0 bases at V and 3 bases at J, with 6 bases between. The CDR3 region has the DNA TGTGCCAGCAGCTTGGGACACTACACTGAAGCTTTCTTT. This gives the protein CASSLGHYTEAFF.

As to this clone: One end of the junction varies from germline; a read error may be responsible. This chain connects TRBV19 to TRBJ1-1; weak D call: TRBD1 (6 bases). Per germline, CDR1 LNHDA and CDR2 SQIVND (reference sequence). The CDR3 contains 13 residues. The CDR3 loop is CASSIQGNPEAFF. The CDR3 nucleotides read TGTGCCAGTAGTATACAGGGGAACCCTGAAGCTTTCTTT.

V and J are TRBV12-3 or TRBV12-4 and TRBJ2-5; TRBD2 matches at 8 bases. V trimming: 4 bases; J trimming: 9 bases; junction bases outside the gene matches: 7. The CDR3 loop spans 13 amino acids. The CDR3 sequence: CASSYTSGGSQYF. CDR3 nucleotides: TGTGCCAGCAGTTATACTAGCGGAGGGTCCCAGTACTTC.

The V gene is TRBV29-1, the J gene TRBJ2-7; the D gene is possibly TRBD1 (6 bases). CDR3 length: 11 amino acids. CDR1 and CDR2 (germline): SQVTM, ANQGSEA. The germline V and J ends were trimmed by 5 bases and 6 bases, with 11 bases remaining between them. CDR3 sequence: CSVQTGLEQYF. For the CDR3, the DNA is TGCAGCGTTCAAACAGGGCTCGAGCAGTACTTC.

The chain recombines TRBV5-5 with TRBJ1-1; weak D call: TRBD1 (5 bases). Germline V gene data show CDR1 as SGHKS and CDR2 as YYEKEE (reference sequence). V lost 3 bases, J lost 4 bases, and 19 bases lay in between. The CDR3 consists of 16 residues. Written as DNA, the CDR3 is TGTGCCAGCAGCTCGGCCCCGGGACTTGGGGGCACTGAAGCTTTCTTT. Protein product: CASSSAPGLGGTEAFF. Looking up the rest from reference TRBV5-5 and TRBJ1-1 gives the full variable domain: DAGVTQSPTHLIKTRGQQVTLRCSPISGHKSVSWYQQVLGQGPQFIFQYYEKEERGRGNFPDRFSARQFPNYSSELNVNALLLGDSALYLCASSSAPGLGGTEAFFGQGTRLTVV.

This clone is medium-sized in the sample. CDR3 in amino acids: CASSQELGGGHPYNEQFF. The CDR3 DNA reads as TGCGCCAGCAGCCAAGAATTAGGCGGGGGCCACCCCTACAATGAGCAGTTCTTC. This chain connects TRBV4-3 to TRBJ2-1; D might be TRBD2 (7 bases). CDR3 length equals 18 residues. Per the germline V gene, CDR1 is LGHNA and CDR2 is YSLEER. V was trimmed by 0 bases and J by 2 bases, leaving 17 bases between them.

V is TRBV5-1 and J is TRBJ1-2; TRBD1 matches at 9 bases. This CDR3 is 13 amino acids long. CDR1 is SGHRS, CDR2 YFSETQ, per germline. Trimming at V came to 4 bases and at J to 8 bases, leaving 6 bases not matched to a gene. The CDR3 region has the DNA TGCGCCAGCAGCACCGGGACAGGGCCGGGCTACACCTTC. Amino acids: CASSTGTGPGYTF.

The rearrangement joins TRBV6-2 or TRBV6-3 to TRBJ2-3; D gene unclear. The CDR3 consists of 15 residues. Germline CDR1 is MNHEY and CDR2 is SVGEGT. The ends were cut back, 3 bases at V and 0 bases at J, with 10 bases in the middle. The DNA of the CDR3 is TGTGCCAGCAGTTATTCTTCGACTAGCACAGATACGCAGTATTTT. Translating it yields CASSYSSTSTDTQYF.

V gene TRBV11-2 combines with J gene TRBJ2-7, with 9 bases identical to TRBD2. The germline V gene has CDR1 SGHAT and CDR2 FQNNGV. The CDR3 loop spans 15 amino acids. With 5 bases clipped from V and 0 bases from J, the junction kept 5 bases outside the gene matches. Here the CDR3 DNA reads TGTGCCAGCAGCAATGGACTAGCGAGCTCCTACGAGCAGTACTTC. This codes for CASSNGLASSYEQYF.

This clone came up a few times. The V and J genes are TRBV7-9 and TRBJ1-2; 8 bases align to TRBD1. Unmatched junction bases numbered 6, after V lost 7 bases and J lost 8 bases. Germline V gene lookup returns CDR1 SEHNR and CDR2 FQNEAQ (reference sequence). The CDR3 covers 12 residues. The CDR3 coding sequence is TGTGCCAGCACCCGGACAGGGACCGGCTACACCTTC. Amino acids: CASTRTGTGYTF.